This TCR beta chain was recovered during a study of cytomegalovirus exposure and HLA in healthy donors (dated by TCRdb to about 2017). For the study in its entirety: An earlier analysis of several hundred of the donors reported approximately 290 Gb of sequence data and around 120 million unique TCR beta sequences from about 200 million T cells. About 280 gigabases of sequencing data and 70 million to 100 million unique TCR sequences made up an early release that covered over 550 HLA-typed donors. Of the approximately 400 genotyped donors, approximately 81% were placed in the genetic ancestry cluster associated with self-reported Caucasian donors. The study was designed to test whether signatures of past pathogen exposure could be identified by cataloging public T cell receptors. The study used immunosequencing to profile the T cell repertoires of about 670 subjects and linked those repertoires to cytomegalovirus serostatus. In addition to the first cohort of around 670 subjects, a separate validation cohort of approximately 110 different subjects was used. High-throughput TCR immunosequencing, statistical association of individual TCRs with disease status, and machine learning were combined to predict cytomegalovirus infection status. To study patterns of TCR occurrence, a later analysis re-analyzed previously published TCR beta repertoires from 650 to 750 donors and added high-resolution HLA genotyping. Rather than drawing on any new phenotypic data, the later analysis identified candidate immune exposures from TCR beta sequences and the way those sequences occurred across donors. In an earlier analysis of 587 of the donors, high-throughput TCR beta sequencing was used to judge whether each TCR beta V gene segment behaved as functional or pseudogenic. Donor age, sex, ethnicity and CMV serostatus were compiled alongside the repertoire data. A later genetic analysis took genome-wide SNP genotypes for about three fifths of the roughly 670 donors and used that subset as a discovery cohort. Every repertoire in the discovery cohort had been generated on one and the same sequencing platform. Class I and class II HLA loci were covered by the typing at four-digit resolution. Typing coverage varied by locus: roughly 620-640 donors for A, B, C, DRB1 and DQB1; approximately 500 for DQA1; 606 for DPA1; 450 to 480 for DPB1. Five DR-DQ haplotypes were treated as single units for association and clustering because of strong linkage in the cohort. Among roughly 400 genotyped donors of the cohort, an average of around 240,000 unique TCR beta nucleotide sequences were sequenced per donor, roughly a sixth of them non-productive. The paper's findings and limits, for the study overall: A cluster of highly shared sequence variants was judged likely to be a technical artifact of the sequencing pipeline. Correlated functional status among segregating V segments might be attributable to linkage disequilibrium, but an unknown experimental factor could not be ruled out. Because counts were too low, roughly 18 rarely observed V segments, including chromosome 9 orphons, were left out of the earlier analysis of 587 of the donors. The presence/absence analyses assumed that sequencing depth was roughly uniform across donors, and that assumption may not be true. In a later genetic analysis, fewer N-insertions in productive TCRs were reported among donors in an Asian-associated ancestry cluster than the roughly 700-donor mean. Immune exposure information for the cohort was limited to CMV serostatus. A total of some 180 TCR beta chains were listed by the study as associated with cytomegalovirus. Because some donors lacked HLA typing at each locus, the association tests relied only on the typed subset. A later analysis found that most CMV-associated TCR beta chains appeared HLA-restricted, with HLA associations seemingly driven largely by CMV exposure. In a later analysis, TCR association rates were found to vary across HLA loci, with the most associated TCRs seen for DRB1 alleles and the fewest for HLA-C alleles. According to the authors, the approach could potentially be generalized to other disease states and immunological phenotypes. Most TCR sequences were observed very rarely across donors, whereas some public TCRs were present in many individuals. Some IMGT-functional V segments, including TRBV6-2 and TRBV6-3, could not be distinguished by the 87-base-pair reads and were therefore excluded. The cohort was sequenced for TCR beta chains only, and without alpha or paired-chain data the features that could be detected were limited. In a later analysis, several top co-occurrence clusters were reported to appear linked to parvovirus B19, influenza, CMV and Epstein-Barr virus. In vitro tests confirmed that a few of the cytomegalovirus-associated TCR beta chains recognize cytomegalovirus antigens. Broadly in line with IMGT annotations, most TCR beta V segments showed up in productive rearrangements about 87% or about 30% of the time in an earlier analysis of 450 to 750 of the donors. The classifier was reported to diagnose cytomegalovirus status with high specificity and sensitivity in both the original cohort and the validation cohort. A later genetic analysis associated a missense DCLRE1C variant with V-gene and J-gene trimming of TCR beta chains, and an independent cohort replicated the association. A further reported finding was that TCR beta sequences accurately predicted the HLA-A and HLA-B alleles for most subjects in the first cohort. In a later analysis, 16,951 TCR beta sequences were associated with specific HLA alleles at a false discovery rate of 0.05. In a later analysis, HLA-associated TCR beta chains were found to be more clonally expanded and to have lower generation probabilities than equally common non-associated chains. When HLA alleles, especially DR and DQ, strongly co-occurred, TCR associations were difficult to assign to individual alleles.

To prepare the library, the immunoSEQ multiplex PCR assay was applied. For the multiplex PCR, a mixture combining 60 forward primers for TCR Vbeta segments and 13 reverse primers for TCR Jbeta segments was used. A multiplex PCR assay on genomic DNA amplified the CDR3 region of rearranged TCR beta genes. Amplified TCR beta libraries were sequenced as 87-base-pair reads on the Illumina HiSeq System. The authors' analysis ran thus. A later analysis tallied about 77 million unique TCR beta chains across the roughly 610 repertoires, and some 12 million of those chains were shared by two or more donors. To remove PCR and sequencing errors, raw reads were error-corrected and collapsed into unique sequences using a nearest-neighbor algorithm that merged closely related sequences. V, D and J gene segments were assigned by aligning CDR3 sequences to IMGT reference sequences. Each retained sequence needed at least a six-nucleotide match to both a V gene segment and a J gene segment. A rearrangement counted as productive if the CDR3 had no stop codons and remained in frame with V and J, and every other rearrangement counted as non-productive. Following IMGT convention, CDR3 was defined as the stretch from the second conserved V-encoded cysteine up to the conserved J-encoded phenylalanine. In an earlier analysis of 587 of the donors, sequences lacking an unambiguous match to a single V gene segment were excluded. An earlier analysis of fewer than 750 of the donors classified V segments as functional when productive rearrangements were above 56.7% and as segregating when the standard deviation between donors was above 5%. To diagnose cytomegalovirus status from the catalog of TCR beta chain sequences, a statistical classification framework was built. In a later analysis, TCR nucleotide sequences were compared against IMGT/GENE-DB human TR gene sequences so that V and J genes could be assigned. Using the TCRdist pipeline, a later analysis assigned CDR3 sequences along with most-parsimonious VDJ recombination scenarios. In a later analysis, each TCR beta chain was defined by its CDR3 amino acid sequence together with its V-gene family, and reads lacking a unique V-gene family were excluded. To address suspected cross-contamination and a sequencing artifact, a later analysis removed 450 to 700 highly shared, low-generation-probability nucleotide sequences. A later analysis calculated a clonal expansion index for each public chain from normalized within-repertoire ranks of inferred template counts. In a later analysis, generation probabilities were computed with a VDJ recombination model fitted to out-of-frame rearrangements, and the resulting probabilities were checked against IGoR. In a later analysis, hypergeometric tests were used to score TCR-TCR, TCR-HLA and TCR-CMV co-occurrence, with a repertoire-size bias correction applied to TCR pairs. A later analysis estimated false discovery rates by permuting HLA or CMV assignments 20 times. In a later analysis, co-occurring TCRs were grouped using DBSCAN, and TCRdist sequence similarity was added for clustering within HLA-allele-positive subsets. Repertoires with fewer than 30,000 or more than 120,000 public chains were left out of co-occurrence clustering, as were a handful of repertoires with anomalous nucleotide sharing. Held by TCRdb, this immuneACCESS table contains in-frame sequences only and omits some clones. Under half of the omission traces to an unresolved V gene where checked; the cause of the rest is unknown. That table is the source of V, J and clone size, and D and trimming were worked out from the DNA. The sample table contains roughly 87,000 clones; only one count was recorded for around 79% of them. Jointly, the top ten make up around 15% of the sample.

The cohort was made up of approximately 670 healthy bone marrow donors. Cohort members were all nominally healthy when sampled, although unrecorded immune exposures were likely present. The donor was CMV seropositive and was included in the group of about 290 seropositive cohort members. Each donor provided a peripheral blood sample, and peripheral blood mononuclear cells were used for TCR beta sequencing. Genomic DNA extraction from the blood cell samples was performed with the Qiagen DNeasy Blood Extraction Kit. Reading from cysteine to phenylalanine, the CDR3 counts 20 amino acids. CDR3 DNA is the only sequence kept; it has 60 bases, read in frame from the first base. Relative to germline, V is 3 bases shorter and J is 0 bases shorter, with 23 bases between their ends. The germline V gene gives CDR1 as LGHNA and CDR2 as YSLEER. Note on this clone: Its antigen is unknown. No much larger clonotype is one base removed from it; base qualities were not supplied.

The source of this sequence is a woman aged 40 to 50 in good health and CMV-seropositive. Sequencing was performed on PBMCs. The chain links TRBV4-3 with TRBJ1-4, with TRBD1 perhaps the D gene, on 6 matching bases. In nucleotide form, the sequence is TGCGCCAGCAGCCACCCCTTATGGGGGCGCGAAGATGCAACTAATGAAAAACTGTTTTTT. It codes for CASSHPLWGREDATNEKLFF.